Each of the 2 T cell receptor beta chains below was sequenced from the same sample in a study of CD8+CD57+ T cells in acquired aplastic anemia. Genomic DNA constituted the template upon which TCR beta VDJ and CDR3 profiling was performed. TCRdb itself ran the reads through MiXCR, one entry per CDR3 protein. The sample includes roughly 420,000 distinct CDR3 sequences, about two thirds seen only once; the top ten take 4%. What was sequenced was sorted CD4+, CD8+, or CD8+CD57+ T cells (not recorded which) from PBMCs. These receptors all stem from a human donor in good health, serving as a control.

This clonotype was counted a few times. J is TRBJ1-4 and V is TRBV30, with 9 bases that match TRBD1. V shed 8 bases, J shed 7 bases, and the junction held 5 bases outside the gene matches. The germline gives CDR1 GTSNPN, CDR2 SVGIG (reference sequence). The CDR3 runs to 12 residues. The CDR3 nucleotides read TGTGCCGGGGACAGGGACAGTGAAAAACTGTTTTTT. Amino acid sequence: CAGDRDSEKLFF.

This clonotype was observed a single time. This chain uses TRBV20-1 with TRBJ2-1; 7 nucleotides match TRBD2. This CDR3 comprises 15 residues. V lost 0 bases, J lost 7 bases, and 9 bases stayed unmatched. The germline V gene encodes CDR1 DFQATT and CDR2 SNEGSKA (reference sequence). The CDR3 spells CSARDEASGGNEQFF. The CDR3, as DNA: TGCAGTGCTAGAGATGAGGCTAGCGGCGGGAATGAGCAGTTCTTC.